What follows is one T cell receptor (beta chain) and its context. No antigen is known for it. Base qualities are not recorded, but no much larger clone differs from it by a single base. The data were taken from a study of a mutant IDH1 vaccine in newly diagnosed glioma (dated by TCRdb to about 2021). Regarding the study in general: The approximately 30 treated patients were approximately 62% male and around 40% female, with a mean age of around 40 years. Peripheral blood was drawn at six visits: V03 (baseline), V05, V07, V10, V12 and V13. Before enrollment, patients had received standard therapy of radiotherapy alone, temozolomide alone, or radiochemotherapy with temozolomide; most received the combination. Longitudinal TCRB deep sequencing was performed for roughly 27 treated patients wherever samples were available for exploratory analyses.

General conclusions and limits of the study: Vaccine-induced immune responses across multiple MHC alleles were detected in 85% to 95% of patients. The authors noted that analyses of patient blood samples could not be reproduced because of sample limitations. PBMC samples for TCRB deep sequencing were selected based on availability. Pseudoprogression seemed to be unrelated to changes in the top peripheral T cell clonotypes found by TCRB sequencing.

The time point label here, explained by the study, means: baseline, week 1 (first vaccination visit). In light of the paper, this sample's treatment or condition label describes: pre-vaccination baseline after standard-of-care therapy. Donors had newly diagnosed WHO grade 3 or 4 IDH1-mutant astrocytomas with loss of nuclear ATRX. The samples were drawn from NOA16, a multicentre, single-arm, open-label phase I trial in Germany that tested a mutant IDH1 peptide vaccine in humans for the first time. Blood drawn at visit V03 was used as the baseline sample for immunogenicity testing. The DNeasy Blood and Tissue Kit was used to extract genomic DNA from EDTA blood for TCRB sequencing. The library was built by means of the immunoSEQ multiplex PCR assay. The hsTCRB Kit was used according to the manufacturer's protocol to amplify rearranged TCR beta chain sequences. An Illumina MiSeq was used to sequence the TCRB libraries. In the paper's pipeline: Demultiplexing, trimming and gene mapping were performed with the kit vendor's proprietary platform. TCRdb re-hosts the immuneACCESS table, in-frame sequences only. Its copies lack some clones; in the studies checked, an unresolved V gene accounts for under half of them, and the cause for the rest is not known. The V and J calls and clone size are taken from that table; D and trimming were inferred from the DNA. The sample table lists tens of thousands of clones, 65% to 85% of them with a count of one. Around 18% of the sample lies in the top ten.

Via the germline V gene, CDR1 is MNHEY and CDR2 SVGAGI. Measured from the cysteine to the phenylalanine, the CDR3 is 13 residues long. Only the CDR3 DNA stays, 39 bases, in frame from base 1. The starting material was PBMCs, obtained from a glioma patient treated with radiotherapy, temozolomide or both. This sequence uses TRBV6-5 and TRBJ2-2; too little of a D gene remains to name it. This clonotype was sampled from a man aged 18 to 29 with glioma. The CDR3 reads CAVVAANTGELFF. The bases read TGTGCGGTGGTCGCCGCGAACACCGGGGAGCTGTTTTTT.